These 22 T cell receptor beta chains were sequenced from one sample in a study of T cell responses to AZD1222 COVID-19 vaccine. The assay was immunoSEQ multiplex PCR, and TCRdb's table has in-frame clones only and misses some. The sample yields more than 100,000 clones, around 89% seen once. Sequenced here: peripheral blood, sampled on day 0 of AZD1222 vaccination. The receptors shown here come from an adult in good health.

CDR3 sequence: CASRYRAGNTIYF. DNA of the CDR3: TGCGCCAGCAGATACAGGGCCGGAAACACCATATATTTT. V gene TRBV5-1 combines with J gene TRBJ1-3; TRBD1 is a possible D gene (6 bases). The CDR3 is made up of 13 amino acids. The germline gives CDR1 SGHRS, CDR2 YFSETQ. V lost 5 bases and J lost 4, with 10 bases in between.

This rearrangement joins TRBV4-2 to TRBJ2-7; TRBD1 matches 10 bases. V was pared by 2 bases and J by 5 bases, with 9 bases of the junction left unmatched. Germline V CDR1 and CDR2: LGHNA, YNFKEQ. There are 16 residues in the CDR3. This CDR3 is CASSQLDRGFRNEQYF. The CDR3 region has the DNA TGTGCCAGCAGCCAACTGGACAGGGGGTTTAGGAACGAGCAGTACTTC.

This clone was seen many times. The genes are TRBV27 and TRBJ1-6; D remains ambiguous. CDR3 length: 16 residues. Looked up from germline, CDR1 is MNHEY and CDR2 is SMNVEV (reference sequence). Trimming took off 3 bases at V and 5 bases at J, with 14 bases between the two ends. The CDR3 loop is CASSFSPDGDNSPLHF. CDR3 nucleotides: TGTGCCAGCAGTTTTAGCCCCGATGGCGATAATTCACCCCTCCACTTT.

The V gene is TRBV6-5, the J gene TRBJ2-5; 7 bases align to TRBD2. The CDR3 is made up of 14 amino acids. CDR1 is MNHEY and CDR2 is SVGAGI in the germline V gene. With V trimmed by 5 bases and J by 2 bases, 5 bases remained unmatched. The CDR3 region is CASSTQGGQETQYF. The CDR3 nucleotides read TGTGCCAGCAGTACCCAGGGAGGGCAAGAGACCCAGTACTTC.

This sequence joins TRBV7-8 and TRBJ1-2; perhaps TRBD1 as D (5 bases). Germline lookup yields CDR1 SGHVS and CDR2 FQNEAQ. V dropped 0 bases and J dropped 4 bases, with 12 bases sitting between them. The CDR3 runs 15 residues. The CDR3: CASSLAQGLGYGYTF. As DNA, the CDR3 is TGTGCCAGCAGCTTAGCGCAGGGCCTCGGCTATGGCTACACCTTC.

The chain joins TRBV5-6 to TRBJ1-3, with no clear D. The V end lost 4 bases, the J end lost 4 bases, and 9 bases lay between the germline ends. The germline V gene encodes CDR1 SGHDT and CDR2 YYEEEE. The CDR3 has 13 amino acids. CDR3 loop: CASSVPPGNTIYF. The CDR3, as DNA: TGTGCCAGCAGCGTCCCTCCCGGAAACACCATATATTTT.

This clone has a handful of counts. The chain links TRBV28 to TRBJ1-2; 9 nucleotides align to TRBD1. CDR3 length: 11 residues. V was pared by 10 bases and J by 8 bases, with 5 bases of the junction left unmatched. Germline V gene lookup returns CDR1 MDHEN and CDR2 SYDVKM. CDR3 sequence: CAITGGRGYTF. The CDR3 region has the DNA TGTGCCATAACAGGGGGCCGGGGCTACACCTTC.

This rearrangement joins TRBV5-1 to TRBJ2-2; TRBD1 matches 9 bases. The CDR3 has 16 amino acids. The V segment lost 4 bases and the J segment 1 base; nucleotides outside the gene matches: 5. From germline, CDR1 is SGHRS and CDR2 YFSETQ. CDR3 region: CASSGGQGLNTGELFF. The CDR3 DNA follows: TGCGCCAGCAGCGGCGGACAGGGGTTGAACACCGGGGAGCTGTTTTTT.

The chain has TRBV12-3 or TRBV12-4 and TRBJ1-2; D is possibly TRBD1 (5 bases). This CDR3 is built from 13 residues. Trimming took off 5 bases at V and 2 bases at J, with 9 bases between the two ends. CDR3 in amino acids: CASSGDANYGYTF. The DNA of the CDR3 is TGTGCCAGCAGTGGGGACGCAAACTATGGCTACACCTTC.

V and J are TRBV2 and TRBJ1-5, with a possible D match to TRBD1 (6 bases). This CDR3 comprises 14 residues. V gave up 7 bases and J gave up 1 base, with 11 bases separating them. Germline CDR1 and CDR2: SNHLY and FYNNEI. CDR3: CASNIGQSNQPQHF. The CDR3 region has the DNA TGTGCCAGCAATATTGGACAGAGCAATCAGCCCCAGCATTTT.

This rearrangement joins TRBV19 to TRBJ1-4, with D unresolved. This CDR3 has 13 amino acids. V shed 6 bases and J shed 0 bases, with 5 bases lying between them. CDR1 is LNHDA and CDR2 is SQIVND in the germline V gene (reference sequence). CDR3 loop: CASRKATNEKLFF. In DNA, the CDR3 is TGTGCCAGTAGAAAGGCAACTAATGAAAAACTGTTTTTT. Together with reference TRBV19 and TRBJ1-4, the CDR3 gives the full variable domain: DGGITQSPKYLFRKEGQNVTLSCEQNLNHDAMYWYRQDPGQGLRLIYYSQIVNDFQKGDIAEGYSVSREKKESFPLTVTSAQKNPTAFYLCASRKATNEKLFFGSGTQLSVL.

The sample holds one count of this clone. V gene TRBV11-3 combines with J gene TRBJ2-6; D is ambiguous. The germline gives CDR1 SGHNT, CDR2 YENEEA. The CDR3 is 18 residues long. Trimming removed 1 base from V and 6 bases from J, with 19 bases in between. CDR3 in amino acids: CASSLGPNTRSPANVLTF. CDR3 nucleotides: TGTGCCAGCAGCTTAGGTCCAAATACGCGGAGCCCGGCCAACGTCCTGACTTTC.

The chain uses TRBV9 and TRBJ1-2, with TRBD1 as a possible D gene (5 bases). Deletions cut 3 bases from V and 2 bases from J, with 14 bases between. Looked up from germline, CDR1 is SGDLS and CDR2 is YYNGEE. The CDR3 is made up of 15 amino acids. CDR3 nucleotide sequence: TGTGCCAGCAGCGCCCCGCAGGGCGGAAACTATGGCTACACCTTC. The encoded protein is CASSAPQGGNYGYTF. Full variable domain (missing parts from reference TRBV9 and TRBJ1-2): DSGVTQTPKHLITATGQRVTLRCSPRSGDLSVYWYQQSLDQGLQFLIQYYNGEERAKGNILERFSAQQFPDLHSELNLSSLELGDSALYFCASSAPQGGNYGYTFGSGTRLTVV.

The chain is built from TRBV12-3 or TRBV12-4 and TRBJ1-4; D gene ambiguous. Trimming removed 5 bases at V and 10 bases at J, with 11 bases between. The CDR3 has 12 residues. CDR3 sequence: CASSTSKLKLFF. The CDR3 coding sequence is TGTGCCAGCAGTACCAGCAAGTTAAAACTGTTTTTT.

V usage is TRBV6-2 or TRBV6-3 and J usage is TRBJ1-2, with 9 bases fitting TRBD1. Germline lookup yields CDR1 MNHEY and CDR2 SVGEGT. The ends lost 0 bases at V and 6 bases at J; junction bases unmatched: 2. The length of the CDR3 is 14 residues. The CDR3 protein is CASSYSWTGDGYTF. In DNA, the CDR3 is TGTGCCAGCAGTTACTCATGGACAGGGGATGGCTACACCTTC.

The genes are TRBV2 and TRBJ1-1, with D unresolved. Germline CDR1 is SNHLY and CDR2 is FYNNEI. Trimming removed 7 bases from V and 1 base from J, with 10 bases in between. The CDR3 consists of 13 residues. The CDR3 here is CASTTHGNTEAFF. The CDR3 DNA follows: TGTGCCAGCACCACACACGGGAACACTGAAGCTTTCTTT.

The chain links TRBV7-3 to TRBJ2-3, with TRBD1 matching over 8 bases. V was clipped by 5 bases and J by 5 bases; unmatched bases: 9. The CDR3 has 15 amino acids. Looked up from germline, CDR1 is SGHTA and CDR2 is FQGTGA. The CDR3 sequence: CASSLDRGGGDTQYF. In DNA, the CDR3 is TGTGCCAGCAGCCTCGACAGGGGAGGTGGAGATACGCAGTATTTT.

The V gene is TRBV7-6, the J gene TRBJ2-7, with 10 positions matching TRBD2. CDR1 is SGHVS, CDR2 FNYEAQ, per germline. The CDR3 has 16 amino acids. V gave up 4 bases and J gave up 2 bases; unmatched junction bases: 8. This chain's CDR3 is CASSSATSGMPYEQYF. DNA for the CDR3: TGTGCCAGCAGCTCGGCAACTAGCGGGATGCCCTACGAGCAGTACTTC. The entire variable domain, with the rest obtained from reference TRBV7-6 and TRBJ2-7, is as follows: GAGVSQSPRYKVTKRGQDVALRCDPISGHVSLYWYRQALGQGPEFLTYFNYEAQQDKSGLPNDRFSAERPEGSISTLTIQRTEQRDSAMYRCASSSATSGMPYEQYFGPGTRLTVT.

The chain combines TRBV18 with TRBJ2-5; D ambiguous. The CDR3 length is 11 residues. Germline assignment: CDR1 KGHSH and CDR2 LQKENI. V lost 3 bases, J lost 5 bases, and 4 bases lay in between. The CDR3 sequence: CASSPMETQYF. CDR3 sequence (DNA): TGTGCCAGCTCACCTATGGAGACCCAGTACTTC.

The chain carries TRBV19 and TRBJ1-2, with unresolved D. Germline-derived CDR1 and CDR2 are LNHDA and SQIVND (reference sequence). The ends were cut back, 3 bases at V and 8 bases at J, with 19 bases in the middle. The CDR3 extends over 15 amino acids. This CDR3 reads CASSMFGYQGGGYTF. CDR3 nucleotide sequence: TGTGCCAGTAGTATGTTTGGCTACCAAGGAGGAGGCTACACCTTC.

The V and J genes are TRBV7-8 and TRBJ2-4; tentatively, D is TRBD1 or TRBD2 (6 bases each). The CDR3 runs 14 residues. V was clipped by 5 bases and J by 6 bases, with 14 bases between them. Germline V CDR1 and CDR2: SGHVS, FQNEAQ. The CDR3 here is CASSRTGAGNIQYF. CDR3 DNA: TGTGCCAGCAGCCGGACGGGGGCTGGAAACATTCAGTACTTC.

The table lists this clone with a count of one. This sequence joins TRBV7-3 and TRBJ2-5, with D possibly matching TRBD2 (6 bases). Trimming took 0 bases from V and 2 from J, leaving 10 bases between them. Germline CDR1 and CDR2: SGHTA and FQGTGA. This CDR3 has 15 residues. The CDR3 DNA sequence: TGTGCCAGCAGCTTAACGCGGGGCCTTCAAGAGACCCAGTACTTC. The encoded protein is CASSLTRGLQETQYF.